What follows are 10 T cell receptor beta chains derived from one specimen sequenced in a study of T cells in Graves' hyperthyroidism and ophthalmopathy. RNA transcripts gave rise to amplified TCR beta CDR3 regions. Initially, a first-round RT-PCR of the TCR CDR3 employed the HTBI primer set. TCRdb re-derived calls from the multiplex PCR reads in MiXCR, one entry per CDR3 protein. This sample has about 25,000 distinct CDR3 sequences, with about 53% found just once. Specimen: blood. The receptor set was obtained from a woman in her thirties or forties with Graves' hyperthyroidism that later progressed to Graves' ophthalmopathy.

This rearrangement joins TRBV14 to TRBJ1-1; D call uncertain. The CDR3 contains 13 residues. The V gene lost 1 base and the J gene lost 1 base, with 4 bases spanning the gap. In germline, CDR1 is SGHDN, CDR2 FVKESK. The CDR3 region has the DNA TGTGCCAGCAGCCAAGTAGGGAACACTGAAGCTTTCTTT. This encodes CASSQVGNTEAFF.

This clonotype was seen a handful of times. V is TRBV25-1 and J is TRBJ2-3; D gene ambiguous. V dropped 1 base and J dropped 5 bases, with 10 bases sitting between them. CDR1 is MGHDK and CDR2 is SYGVNS in the germline V gene. This CDR3 is built from 14 residues. The CDR3 coding sequence is TGTGCCAGCAGTGAATCAAGCTCCAGAGATACGCAGTATTTT. Its protein product is CASSESSSRDTQYF. The full variable domain, with the rest looked up from reference TRBV25-1 and TRBJ2-3, is EADIYQTPRYLVIGTGKKITLECSQTMGHDKMYWYQQDPGMELHLIHYSYGVNSTEKGDLSSESTVSRIRTEHFPLTLESARPSHTSQYLCASSESSSRDTQYFGPGTRLTVL.

This sequence joins TRBV2 and TRBJ1-2; D not certain. The V gene's germline CDR1 is SNHLY and CDR2 FYNNEI. The CDR3 is 14 amino acids. V was trimmed by 4 bases and J by 7 bases, leaving 16 bases between them. The CDR3 sequence is CASSGTDRTSGYTF. CDR3 bases: TGTGCCAGCAGTGGAACAGACCGGACCTCTGGCTACACCTTC.

The chain employs TRBV5-1 and TRBJ1-1; 7 bases map to TRBD1. This CDR3 contains 12 residues. V lost 4 bases, J lost 8 bases, and 5 bases stayed unmatched. Germline CDR1 and CDR2: SGHRS and YFSETQ. The CDR3 DNA follows: TGCGCCAGCAGCCCTGAGACAGGGGAAGCTTTCTTT. Translating gives CASSPETGEAFF. Looking up the rest from reference TRBV5-1 and TRBJ1-1 gives the full variable domain: KAGVTQTPRYLIKTRGQQVTLSCSPISGHRSVSWYQQTPGQGLQFLFEYFSETQRNKGNFPGRFSGRQFSNSRSEMNVSTLELGDSALYLCASSPETGEAFFGQGTRLTVV.

The rearrangement joins TRBV5-4 to TRBJ1-3; 12 bases fit TRBD1. CDR1 and CDR2 from the germline V gene are SGHNT and YYREEE (reference sequence). V trimming: 3 bases; J trimming: 8 bases; junction bases outside the gene matches: 12. The CDR3 length is 17 residues. The CDR3 here is CASSSQGQGAHGYTIYF. The CDR3 DNA sequence: TGTGCCAGCAGCTCGCAGGGACAGGGGGCGCATGGCTACACCATATATTTT.

Only a few counts were recorded for this clonotype. The rearrangement links TRBV9 to TRBJ2-2, with 9 bases matching TRBD1. CDR1 is SGDLS, CDR2 YYNGEE, per germline. The CDR3 is made up of 16 amino acids. The J segment lost 3 bases and the V segment lost 3 bases, leaving 6 bases of the junction unmatched. Here the CDR3 reads CASSGRTGEYTGELFF. CDR3 DNA: TGTGCCAGCAGCGGAAGGACAGGGGAGTACACCGGGGAGCTGTTTTTT.

This clonotype showed up just once. V and J are TRBV11-2 and TRBJ2-3; possible D gene TRBD1, 5 bases. CDR3 length equals 15 residues. Germline V gives CDR1 SGHAT, CDR2 FQNNGV. With 0 bases removed from V and 2 bases from J, the gap between germline ends came to 9 bases. Here the CDR3 reads CASSLDPGITDTQYF. The CDR3 DNA sequence: TGTGCCAGCAGCTTAGATCCAGGGATCACAGATACGCAGTATTTT. The full variable domain, completed using reference TRBV11-2 and TRBJ2-3, is EAGVAQSPRYKIIEKRQSVAFWCNPISGHATLYWYQQILGQGPKLLIQFQNNGVVDDSQLPKDRFSAERLKGVDSTLKIQPAKLEDSAVYLCASSLDPGITDTQYFGPGTRLTVL.

In its sample, this clonotype is medium-sized. The rearrangement links TRBV24-1 to TRBJ2-2; D could derive from TRBD1 or TRBD2 (5 bases each). Trimming shortened V by 1 base and J by 3 bases, and 8 bases separated the two germline ends. This CDR3 is 15 amino acids long. In germline, CDR1 is KGHDR, CDR2 SFDVKD. The CDR3 loop is CATSDLGTDTGELFF. Written as DNA, the CDR3 is TGTGCCACCAGTGATTTAGGGACGGACACCGGGGAGCTGTTTTTT.

V and J are TRBV20-1 and TRBJ1-5; the D gene is possibly TRBD1 (6 bases). The V end was cut by 6 bases, the J end by 5 bases, with 17 bases between. This CDR3 comprises 14 residues. Germline values: CDR1 DFQATT, CDR2 SNEGSKA (reference sequence). CDR3 sequence reads: CSAAKGGGHQPQHF. The DNA of the CDR3 is TGCAGTGCCGCAAAGGGTGGGGGGCATCAGCCCCAGCATTTT.

This clonotype was picked up one time. This chain links TRBV19 with TRBJ2-6, with 10 positions matching TRBD1. The V gene's germline CDR1 is LNHDA and CDR2 SQIVND (reference sequence). CDR3 size: 15 residues. J was trimmed by 2 bases and V by 6 bases; bases with no gene match: 1. The CDR3 sequence is CASRTGGAGANVLTF. CDR3 DNA: TGTGCCAGTAGGACAGGGGGCGCTGGGGCCAACGTCCTGACTTTC. The complete variable domain, with remaining parts taken from reference TRBV19 and TRBJ2-6, reads DGGITQSPKYLFRKEGQNVTLSCEQNLNHDAMYWYRQDPGQGLRLIYYSQIVNDFQKGDIAEGYSVSREKKESFPLTVTSAQKNPTAFYLCASRTGGAGANVLTFGAGSRLTVL.